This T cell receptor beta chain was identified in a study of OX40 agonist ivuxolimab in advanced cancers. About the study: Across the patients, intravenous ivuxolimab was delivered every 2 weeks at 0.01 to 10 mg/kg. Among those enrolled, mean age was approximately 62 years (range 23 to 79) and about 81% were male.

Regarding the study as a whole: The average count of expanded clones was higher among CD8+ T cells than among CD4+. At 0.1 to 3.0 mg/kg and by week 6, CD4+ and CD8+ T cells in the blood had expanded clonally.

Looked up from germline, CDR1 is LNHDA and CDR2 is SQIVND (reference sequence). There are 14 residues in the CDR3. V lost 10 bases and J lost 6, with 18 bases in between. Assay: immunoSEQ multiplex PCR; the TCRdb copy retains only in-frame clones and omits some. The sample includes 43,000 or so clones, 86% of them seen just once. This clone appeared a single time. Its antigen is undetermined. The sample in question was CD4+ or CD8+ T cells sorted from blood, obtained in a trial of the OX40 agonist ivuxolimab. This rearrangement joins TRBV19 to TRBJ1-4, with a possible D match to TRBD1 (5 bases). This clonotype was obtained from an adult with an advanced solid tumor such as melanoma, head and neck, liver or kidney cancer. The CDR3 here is CATGDRDLDEKLFF. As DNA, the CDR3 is TGTGCCACCGGGGATAGGGACTTGGATGAAAAACTGTTTTTT.